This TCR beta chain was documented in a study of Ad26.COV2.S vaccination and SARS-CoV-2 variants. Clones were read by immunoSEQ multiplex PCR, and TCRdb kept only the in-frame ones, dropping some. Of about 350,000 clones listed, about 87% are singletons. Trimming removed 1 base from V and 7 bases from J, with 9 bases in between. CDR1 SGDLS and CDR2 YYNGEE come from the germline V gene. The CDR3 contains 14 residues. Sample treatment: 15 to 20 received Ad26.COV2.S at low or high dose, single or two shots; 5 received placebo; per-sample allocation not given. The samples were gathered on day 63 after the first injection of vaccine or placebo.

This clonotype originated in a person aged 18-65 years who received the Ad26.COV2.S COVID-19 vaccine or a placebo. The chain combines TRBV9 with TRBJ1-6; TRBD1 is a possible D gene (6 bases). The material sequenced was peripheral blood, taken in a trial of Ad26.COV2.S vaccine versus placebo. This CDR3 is CASSVRTENSPLHF. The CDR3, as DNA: TGTGCCAGCAGCGTACGGACAGAAAATTCACCCCTCCACTTT.